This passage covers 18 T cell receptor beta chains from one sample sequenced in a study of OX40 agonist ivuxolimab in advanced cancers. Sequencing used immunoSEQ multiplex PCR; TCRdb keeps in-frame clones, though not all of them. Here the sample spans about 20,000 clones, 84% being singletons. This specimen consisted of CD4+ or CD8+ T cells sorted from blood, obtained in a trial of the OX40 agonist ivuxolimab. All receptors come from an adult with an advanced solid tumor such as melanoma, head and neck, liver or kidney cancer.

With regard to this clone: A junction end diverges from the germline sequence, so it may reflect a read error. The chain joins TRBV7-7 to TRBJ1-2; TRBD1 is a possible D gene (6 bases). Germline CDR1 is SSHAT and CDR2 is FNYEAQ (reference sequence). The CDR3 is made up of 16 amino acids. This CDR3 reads CASSLRLIRGNYGYTF. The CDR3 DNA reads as TGTGCTAGCAGCTTGAGGCTAATCAGGGGAAACTATGGCTACACCTTC.

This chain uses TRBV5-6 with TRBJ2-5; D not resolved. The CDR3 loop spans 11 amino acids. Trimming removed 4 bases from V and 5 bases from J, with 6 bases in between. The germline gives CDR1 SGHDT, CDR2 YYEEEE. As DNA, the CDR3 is TGTGCCAGCAGCCTAAGCGAGACCCAGTACTTC. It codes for CASSLSETQYF.

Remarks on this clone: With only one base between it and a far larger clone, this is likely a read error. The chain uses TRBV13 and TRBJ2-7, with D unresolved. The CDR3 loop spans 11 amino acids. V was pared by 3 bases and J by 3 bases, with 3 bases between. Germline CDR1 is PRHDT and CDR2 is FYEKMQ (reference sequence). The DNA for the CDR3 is TGTGCCAGCAGCTTGTACTACGAGCAGTACTTC. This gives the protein CASSLYYEQYF.

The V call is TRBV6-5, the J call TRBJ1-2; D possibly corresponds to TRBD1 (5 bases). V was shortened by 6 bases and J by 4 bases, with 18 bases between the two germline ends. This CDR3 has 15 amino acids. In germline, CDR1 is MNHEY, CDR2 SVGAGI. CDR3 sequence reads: CASRMRGLDLYGYTF. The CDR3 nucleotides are TGTGCCAGCAGAATGAGGGGTCTTGACCTCTATGGCTACACCTTC.

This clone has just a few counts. The CDR3 sequence: CASSQHLRGGVGNQPQHF. CDR3 DNA sequence: TGTGCCAGCAGCCAACACCTCCGAGGGGGAGTCGGCAATCAGCCCCAGCATTTT. The rearrangement uses TRBV7-9 and TRBJ1-5; D is perhaps TRBD1 (6 bases). CDR1 and CDR2 from the germline V gene are SEHNR and FQNEAQ (reference sequence). The ends were cut back, 5 bases at V and 2 bases at J, with 22 bases in the middle. This CDR3 has 18 residues.

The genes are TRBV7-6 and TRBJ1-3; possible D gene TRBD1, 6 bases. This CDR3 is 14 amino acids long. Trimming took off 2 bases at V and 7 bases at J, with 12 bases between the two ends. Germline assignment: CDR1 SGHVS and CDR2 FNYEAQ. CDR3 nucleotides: TGTGCCAGCAGCTTATTTACAGGGTTGAACACCATATATTTT. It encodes CASSLFTGLNTIYF.

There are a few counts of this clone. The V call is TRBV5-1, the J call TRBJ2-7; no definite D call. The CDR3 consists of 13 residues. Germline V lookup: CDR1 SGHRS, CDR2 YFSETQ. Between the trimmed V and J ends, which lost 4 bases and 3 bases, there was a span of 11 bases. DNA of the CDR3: TGCGCCAGCAGCCACGCGAAGGGCTACGAGCAGTACTTC. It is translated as CASSHAKGYEQYF. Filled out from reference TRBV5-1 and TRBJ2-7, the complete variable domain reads KAGVTQTPRYLIKTRGQQVTLSCSPISGHRSVSWYQQTPGQGLQFLFEYFSETQRNKGNFPGRFSGRQFSNSRSEMNVSTLELGDSALYLCASSHAKGYEQYFGPGTRLTVT.

CDR3 protein: CASSMVGFANTEAFF. CDR3 nucleotides: TGTGCCAGTAGTATGGTTGGATTCGCGAACACTGAAGCTTTCTTT. The chain recombines TRBV19 with TRBJ1-1; D is undetermined. Trimming cost V 3 bases and J 1 base, with 12 bases left between them. The germline CDR1 and CDR2 sequences are LNHDA and SQIVND (reference sequence). The CDR3 consists of 15 residues.

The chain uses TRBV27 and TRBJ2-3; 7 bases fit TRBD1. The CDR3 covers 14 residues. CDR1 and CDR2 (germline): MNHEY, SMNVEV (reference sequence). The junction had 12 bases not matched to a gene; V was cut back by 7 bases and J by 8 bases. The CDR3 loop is CASTDGQVLSTQYF. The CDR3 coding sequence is TGTGCCAGCACCGACGGACAGGTTCTGTCTACGCAGTATTTT.

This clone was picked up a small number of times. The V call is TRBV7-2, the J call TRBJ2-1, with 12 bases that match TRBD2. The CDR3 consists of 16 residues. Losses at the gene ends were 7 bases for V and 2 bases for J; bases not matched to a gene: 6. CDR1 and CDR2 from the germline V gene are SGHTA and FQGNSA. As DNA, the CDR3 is TGTGCCAGCACCAAGACTAGCGGGGGTGCCTACAATGAGCAGTTCTTC. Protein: CASTKTSGGAYNEQFF.

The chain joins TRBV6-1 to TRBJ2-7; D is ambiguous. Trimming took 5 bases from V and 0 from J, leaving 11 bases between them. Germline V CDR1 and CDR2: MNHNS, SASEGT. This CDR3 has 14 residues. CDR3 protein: CASSQDPISYEQYF. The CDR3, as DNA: TGTGCCAGCAGTCAAGACCCGATCTCCTACGAGCAGTACTTC.

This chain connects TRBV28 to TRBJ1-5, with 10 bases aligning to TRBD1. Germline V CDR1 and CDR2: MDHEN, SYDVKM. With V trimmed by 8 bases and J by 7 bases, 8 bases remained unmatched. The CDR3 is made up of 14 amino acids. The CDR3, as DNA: TGTGCCAGCGGACCCCGGGACAGGGGACAGCCCCAGCATTTT. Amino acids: CASGPRDRGQPQHF.

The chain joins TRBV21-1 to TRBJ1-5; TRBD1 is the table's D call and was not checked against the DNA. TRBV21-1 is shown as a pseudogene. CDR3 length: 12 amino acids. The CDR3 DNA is TGTGCCAGCCATATGATCAGTTCCTCTTGGCATTTT. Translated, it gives CASHMISSSWHF.

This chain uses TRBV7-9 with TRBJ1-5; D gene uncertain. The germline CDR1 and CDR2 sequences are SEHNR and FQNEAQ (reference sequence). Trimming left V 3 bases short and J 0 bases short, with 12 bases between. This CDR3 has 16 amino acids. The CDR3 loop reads CASSFFVENSNQPQHF. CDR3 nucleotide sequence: TGTGCCAGCAGCTTTTTTGTAGAGAATAGCAATCAGCCCCAGCATTTT.

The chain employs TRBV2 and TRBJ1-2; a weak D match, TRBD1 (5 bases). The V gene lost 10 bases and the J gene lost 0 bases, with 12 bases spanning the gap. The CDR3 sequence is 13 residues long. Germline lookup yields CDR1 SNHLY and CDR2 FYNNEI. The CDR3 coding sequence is TGTGCCACCCGGACATCAGCTAACTATGGCTACACCTTC. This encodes CATRTSANYGYTF.

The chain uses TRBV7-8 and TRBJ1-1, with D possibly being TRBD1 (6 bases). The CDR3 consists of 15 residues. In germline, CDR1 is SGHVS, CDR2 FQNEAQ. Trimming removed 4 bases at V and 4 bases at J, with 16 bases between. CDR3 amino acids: CASSYVGGGGTEAFF. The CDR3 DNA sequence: TGTGCCAGCAGCTACGTAGGGGGTGGTGGCACTGAAGCTTTCTTT.

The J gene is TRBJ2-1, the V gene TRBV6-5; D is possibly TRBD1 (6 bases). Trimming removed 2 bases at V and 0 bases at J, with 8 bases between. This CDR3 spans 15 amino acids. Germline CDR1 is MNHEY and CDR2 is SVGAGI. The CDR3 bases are TGTGCCAGCAGTTACGGGACACCCTCCTACAATGAGCAGTTCTTC. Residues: CASSYGTPSYNEQFF.

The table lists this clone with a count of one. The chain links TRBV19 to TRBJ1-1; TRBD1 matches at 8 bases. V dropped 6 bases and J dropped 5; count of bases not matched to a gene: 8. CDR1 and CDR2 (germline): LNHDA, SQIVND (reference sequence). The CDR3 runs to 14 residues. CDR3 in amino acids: CASRVSGGLTEAFF. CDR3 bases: TGTGCCAGTAGGGTATCAGGGGGCCTAACTGAAGCTTTCTTT.